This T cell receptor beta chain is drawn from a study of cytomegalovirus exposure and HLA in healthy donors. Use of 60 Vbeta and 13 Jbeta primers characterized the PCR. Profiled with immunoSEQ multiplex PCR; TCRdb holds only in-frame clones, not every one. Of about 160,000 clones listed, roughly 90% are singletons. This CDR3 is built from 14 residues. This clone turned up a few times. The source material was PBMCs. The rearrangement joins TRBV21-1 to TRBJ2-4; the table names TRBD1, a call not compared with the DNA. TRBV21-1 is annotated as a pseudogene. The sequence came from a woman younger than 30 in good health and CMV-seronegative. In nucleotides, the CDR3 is TGTGCCAGCAGGTACAGGGGGCGGGAAAACATTCAGTACTTC. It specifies CASRYRGRENIQYF.